Described below is a single T cell receptor (beta chain) sequence and its context. Its antigen is still unknown. Here immunoSEQ multiplex PCR was the method, and the copy in TCRdb shows in-frame clones only, minus some. The sample yields 150,000 to 200,000 clones, approximately 90% seen once. The sample originates from a study of T cell responses to AZD1222 COVID-19 vaccine. Study-wide background: Second doses at about 4 or about 12 weeks were pooled.

The length of the CDR3 is 16 residues. The V gene lost 0 bases and the J gene lost 2 bases, with 10 bases spanning the gap. The germline gives CDR1 LGHDT, CDR2 YNNKEL (reference sequence). General observations from the study: No repertoire was sampled before or during the peak T cell response, only after it. Clonal diversity may have been underestimated in mostly white British donors. Among AZD1222 vaccinees, only six or seven were seropositive at baseline.

The origin of this receptor is an adult in good health. Here the sequenced sample was peripheral blood, taken on day 0 of AZD1222 vaccination. The V and J genes are TRBV3-1 (or the pseudogene TRBV3-2) and TRBJ2-2; D is unclear. The CDR3 region is CASSQDVGRNTGELFF. For the CDR3, the DNA is TGTGCCAGCAGCCAAGATGTTGGCCGCAACACCGGGGAGCTGTTTTTT.